This T cell receptor beta chain was retrieved from a study of Ad26.COV2.S vaccination and SARS-CoV-2 variants. Study as a whole: Ad26.COV2.S shots went into the muscle once or twice, 56 days apart.

Sample treatment: some 20 received Ad26.COV2.S at low or high dose, single or two shots; 5 received placebo; per-sample allocation not given. Day 63 following the first vaccine or placebo injection was when the samples were taken. The vaccine antigen was prefusion-stabilized Wuhan SARS-CoV-2 spike. This clone was seen only once. Its antigen is unidentified. The CDR3 sequence is 12 residues long. CDR1 SGHRS and CDR2 YFSETQ come from the germline V gene. The V end was cut by 2 bases, the J end by 3 bases, with 6 bases between. Study observations and caveats: The placebo group had lower spike-specific TCR breadth than the vaccine recipients did. Similar non-spike TCR breadth was observed in recipients of vaccine and of placebo.

Assay: immunoSEQ multiplex PCR; the TCRdb copy retains only in-frame clones and omits some. The profile covers roughly 320,000 clones, with 86% appearing a single time and 1.9% taken by the ten largest. The sequences come from peripheral blood, collected in a trial of Ad26.COV2.S vaccine versus placebo. This TCR came from a person between 18 and 65 years old who received the Ad26.COV2.S COVID-19 vaccine or a placebo. The chain carries TRBV5-1 and TRBJ2-7, with no clear D. CDR3 region: CASSFNSYEQYF. CDR3 sequence (DNA): TGCGCCAGCAGCTTCAACAGCTACGAGCAGTACTTC.